This T cell receptor (beta chain) originates from a study of response to subunit inactivated influenza vaccine. General study findings and limits: Every seasonal influenza vaccination brings in few new T cells, the authors suggested.

One entry per CDR3 protein results from TCRdb running MiXCR on the RT-PCR reads. Of about 310,000 distinct CDR3 sequences listed, 20% to 25% are singletons. In germline, CDR1 is LNHDA, CDR2 SQIVND (reference sequence). V lost 7 bases, J lost 0 bases, and 9 bases lay in between. The CDR3 loop spans 13 amino acids. With respect to this clonotype: Its antigen is still unknown.

This TCR derives from a man between 45 and 75 years old who received an inactivated influenza vaccine. The chain combines TRBV19 with TRBJ1-1; D might be TRBD1 (5 bases). The input for sequencing was PBMCs from blood, taken 21 months after vaccination. The CDR3: CASTTVLNTEAFF. In DNA, the CDR3 is TGTGCCAGTACGACAGTTCTGAACACTGAAGCTTTCTTT.